Listed below are T cell receptor beta chains from one sample, sequenced in a study of shared clonotypes between healthy human individuals. This table comes from immunoSEQ multiplex PCR, and its TCRdb copy is limited to in-frame clones, with some not included. The repertoire consists of millions of clones, with over 85% occurring once and the leading ten covering under 0.45%. Sequenced: naive CD4+ T cells from PBMCs. All receptors derive from a man aged 18 to 29 in good health. Some clones in this sample may be carry-over from other donors' samples. CDR3s include the opening cysteine and the closing phenylalanine or tryptophan. The D gene is left open where the match is weak. Not all rows give a size; the values are once, few, many and, for expanded clones, a class.

j_gene: TRBJ2-2
abundance: NA
v_gene: TRBV7-6
d_gene: NA
CDR3nt: TGTGCCAGCAGCTTTTCGAACACCGGGGAGCTGTTTTTT
CDR3aa: CASSFSNTGELFF

j_gene: TRBJ2-3
abundance: NA
v_gene: TRBV11-3
d_gene: NA
CDR3nt: TGTGCCAGCAGCGGCGGGACCGGAGGAACAGATACGCAGTATTTT
CDR3aa: CASSGGTGGTDTQYF

j_gene: TRBJ2-2
abundance: NA
v_gene: TRBV9
d_gene: TRBD1
CDR3nt: TGTGCCAGCAGCGTAGGTAAAAGGGGGCCGGACACCGGGGAGCTGTTTTTT
CDR3aa: CASSVGKRGPDTGELFF

j_gene: TRBJ2-1
abundance: NA
v_gene: TRBV4-2
d_gene: NA
CDR3nt: TGTGCCAGCAGCCAAGATGTGCGATTTGGGACCGGGGCGAATGAGCAGTTCTTC
CDR3aa: CASSQDVRFGTGANEQFF

j_gene: TRBJ2-3
abundance: once
v_gene: TRBV7-9
d_gene: TRBD1
CDR3nt: TGTGCCAGCAGGCTTAGCCCTAACGACAGGGGCCTTAGCACAGATACGCAGTATTTT
CDR3aa: CASRLSPNDRGLSTDTQYF

j_gene: TRBJ2-5
abundance: NA
v_gene: TRBV6-5
d_gene: TRBD1
CDR3nt: TGTGCCAGCAGCTGGACAGGGGAGACCCAGTACTTC
CDR3aa: CASSWTGETQYF

j_gene: TRBJ2-2
abundance: NA
v_gene: TRBV27
d_gene: NA
CDR3nt: TGTGCCAGCTGGGAAGGGGCGGCTACCGGGGAGCTGTTTTTT
CDR3aa: CASWEGAATGELFF

j_gene: TRBJ1-1
abundance: NA
v_gene: TRBV20-1
d_gene: TRBD1
CDR3nt: TGCAGTGCTCAGGGGGACACTGAAGCTTTCTTT
CDR3aa: CSAQGDTEAFF

j_gene: TRBJ1-4
abundance: NA
v_gene: TRBV5-1
d_gene: NA
CDR3nt: TGCGCCAGCAGCTTGGCAGCGGGGGGATATGAAAAACTGTTTTTT
CDR3aa: CASSLAAGGYEKLFF

j_gene: TRBJ1-3
abundance: NA
v_gene: TRBV5-1
d_gene: NA
CDR3nt: TGCGCCAGCAGCTTGTCGGGGGCATCGGCTGGAAACACCATATATTTT
CDR3aa: CASSLSGASAGNTIYF

j_gene: TRBJ2-1
abundance: NA
v_gene: TRBV7-9
d_gene: TRBD1
CDR3nt: TGTGCCAGCAGCCCGGGACAGGGGATCCATGAGCAGTTCTTC
CDR3aa: CASSPGQGIHEQFF

j_gene: TRBJ1-4
abundance: NA
v_gene: TRBV27
d_gene: NA
CDR3nt: TGTGCCAGCAGCCCCCCCGGGAGGAGCACTAATGAAAAACTGTTTTTT
CDR3aa: CASSPPGRSTNEKLFF

j_gene: TRBJ1-3
abundance: NA
v_gene: TRBV27
d_gene: NA
CDR3nt: TGTGCCAGCAGTTTAGCGGGGGCTGGAAACACCATATATTTT
CDR3aa: CASSLAGAGNTIYF

j_gene: TRBJ2-3
abundance: NA
v_gene: TRBV6-1
d_gene: NA
CDR3nt: TGTGCCAGCAGTTATGCGAAGGATACGCAGTATTTT
CDR3aa: CASSYAKDTQYF

j_gene: TRBJ2-3
abundance: NA
v_gene: TRBV29-1
d_gene: NA
CDR3nt: TGCAGCTTAGGAGGGGTAGAAAGGGCCGATACGCAGTATTTT
CDR3aa: CSLGGVERADTQYF

j_gene: TRBJ1-1
abundance: NA
v_gene: TRBV7-2
d_gene: TRBD1
CDR3nt: TGTGCCAGCAGCTTGGCGGGACAGGTGAACACTGAAGCTTTCTTT
CDR3aa: CASSLAGQVNTEAFF

j_gene: TRBJ2-2
abundance: NA
v_gene: TRBV7-9
d_gene: NA
CDR3nt: TGTGCCAGCAGTTCCCTAGCTCACACCGGGGAGCTGTTTTTT
CDR3aa: CASSSLAHTGELFF

j_gene: TRBJ2-5
abundance: NA
v_gene: TRBV7-2
d_gene: NA
CDR3nt: TGTGCCAGCAGCTTTCGCCGGGCCACCGGGACCCAGTACTTC
CDR3aa: CASSFRRATGTQYF

j_gene: TRBJ2-7
abundance: NA
v_gene: TRBV4-3
d_gene: NA
CDR3nt: TGCGCCAGCAGCCAAGATGTGGTATCGTTCGAGCAGTACTTC
CDR3aa: CASSQDVVSFEQYF

j_gene: TRBJ1-4
abundance: once
v_gene: TRBV6-5
d_gene: TRBD1
CDR3nt: TGTGCCAGCAGTTCCCGACAGGGAGGTGAAAAACTGTTTTTT
CDR3aa: CASSSRQGGEKLFF

j_gene: TRBJ1-3
abundance: NA
v_gene: TRBV2
d_gene: NA
CDR3nt: TGTGCCAGCAGCGTGAATAGTCGTGGGGGTTACACCATATATTTT
CDR3aa: CASSVNSRGGYTIYF

j_gene: TRBJ2-3
abundance: NA
v_gene: TRBV6-5
d_gene: TRBD2
CDR3nt: TGTGCCAGCAGCCGTAGCGGGAGCACAGATACGCAGTATTTT
CDR3aa: CASSRSGSTDTQYF

j_gene: TRBJ1-2
abundance: NA
v_gene: TRBV6-6
d_gene: NA
CDR3nt: TGTGCCACCCGCGAACAGGGCTCCTATGGCTACACCTTC
CDR3aa: CATREQGSYGYTF

j_gene: TRBJ2-6
abundance: NA
v_gene: TRBV19
d_gene: TRBD1
CDR3nt: TGTGCCAGTTGCTCACAGGGGCCTGGGGCCAACGTCCTGACTTTC
CDR3aa: CASCSQGPGANVLTF

j_gene: TRBJ2-5
abundance: NA
v_gene: TRBV18
d_gene: NA
CDR3nt: TGTGCCAGCTCACCGGCAAACGCTGGAGAGACCCAGTACTTC
CDR3aa: CASSPANAGETQYF

j_gene: TRBJ2-7
abundance: NA
v_gene: TRBV15
d_gene: NA
CDR3nt: TGTGCCACCAGCAGAGAGGGGGCGGGGTTGACCTACGAGCAGTACTTC
CDR3aa: CATSREGAGLTYEQYF

j_gene: TRBJ1-5
abundance: NA
v_gene: TRBV23-1
d_gene: NA
CDR3nt: TGCGCCAGCAGTCAAAAAGAGAGAGCGGGGTGCGAAGATCAGCCCCAGCATTTT
CDR3aa: CASSQKERAGCEDQPQHF

j_gene: TRBJ2-3
abundance: NA
v_gene: TRBV28
d_gene: NA
CDR3nt: TGTGCCAGCAGTTTAGGGAGGGGGGGAGCGGCAGGCCCTCTTGGGACGCAGTATTTT
CDR3aa: CASSLGRGGAAGPLGTQYF

j_gene: TRBJ2-5
abundance: NA
v_gene: TRBV4-2
d_gene: TRBD2
CDR3nt: TGTGCCAGCAGCCAAGGGACTAGCGGGAGGTCTGAGACCCAGTACTTC
CDR3aa: CASSQGTSGRSETQYF

j_gene: TRBJ1-3
abundance: NA
v_gene: TRBV18
d_gene: NA
CDR3nt: TGTGCCAGCTCACCCGGACAGTTCGACTCTGGAAACACCATATATTTT
CDR3aa: CASSPGQFDSGNTIYF

j_gene: TRBJ2-2
abundance: once
v_gene: TRBV9
d_gene: NA
CDR3nt: TGTGCCAGCAGTTTAAGGGGTGACAGAAACACCGGGGAGCTGTTTTTT
CDR3aa: CASSLRGDRNTGELFF

j_gene: TRBJ2-3
abundance: NA
v_gene: TRBV5-1
d_gene: NA
CDR3nt: TGCGCCAGCAGCTTGCGAGGGTTGGCAGATACGCAGTATTTT
CDR3aa: CASSLRGLADTQYF

j_gene: TRBJ2-5
abundance: NA
v_gene: TRBV28
d_gene: TRBD1
CDR3nt: TGTGCCAGCAGCGAATTGACAGGGACCCAAGAGACCCAGTACTTC
CDR3aa: CASSELTGTQETQYF

j_gene: TRBJ1-2
abundance: NA
v_gene: TRBV28
d_gene: NA
CDR3nt: TGTGCCACCACCAAAATGAGGGTGAGCTATGGCTACACCTTC
CDR3aa: CATTKMRVSYGYTF

j_gene: TRBJ1-2
abundance: NA
v_gene: TRBV27
d_gene: TRBD1
CDR3nt: TGTGCCAGCAAAACTCGACAGGGCTCTTCTTATGGCTACACCTTC
CDR3aa: CASKTRQGSSYGYTF

j_gene: TRBJ1-4
abundance: NA
v_gene: TRBV29-1
d_gene: NA
CDR3nt: TGCAGCGTTTTGGGAGGTGAAAAACTGTTTTTT
CDR3aa: CSVLGGEKLFF

j_gene: TRBJ2-7
abundance: NA
v_gene: TRBV4-1
d_gene: NA
CDR3nt: TGCGCCAGCAGCCAAGCCCTTACCTACGAGCAGTACTTC
CDR3aa: CASSQALTYEQYF